The clone carrying this TCR beta chain was seen repeatedly, ten times or more. Its antigen is not identified. This entry is derived from a study of T-cell reconstitution after alpha-beta-depleted transplantation in children. General study findings and limits: Newly produced T cells mostly provided counts and TCRbeta diversity after one year, as hyperexpanded clones declined. Reportedly, only several hundred clones from non-depleted graft cells drove alpha-beta T-cell counts at about two months. Recipient T cells and thymic progenitors that survived gave rise to the high TCRbeta diversity observed at day 60 in some patients.

V shed 11 bases, J shed 5 bases, and the junction held 13 bases outside the gene matches. There are 14 residues in the CDR3. CDR1 is SNHLY and CDR2 is FYNNEI in the germline V gene. Preparation of the TCRbeta library was carried out with unique molecular identifiers. TCRdb re-analysed the PCR reads in MiXCR, keeping a single row per CDR3 protein. The sample lists about 260,000 distinct CDR3 sequences, 8.2% seen once, with just under 6.5% in the top ten. The sample in question was PBMCs, mostly from graft donor cells, obtained 180 days after TCRalphabeta/CD19-depleted stem cell transplant. V usage is TRBV2 and J usage is TRBJ2-5, with TRBD2 identical over 8 bases. The clonotype originates from a male patient younger than 18 who had a stem cell transplant for acute lymphoblastic leukemia, so the T cells may come from the graft donor. The CDR3 DNA sequence: TGTGCCCTTAATTCCGGGACTAGAGGCGAGACCCAGTACTTC. Translation gives CALNSGTRGETQYF.